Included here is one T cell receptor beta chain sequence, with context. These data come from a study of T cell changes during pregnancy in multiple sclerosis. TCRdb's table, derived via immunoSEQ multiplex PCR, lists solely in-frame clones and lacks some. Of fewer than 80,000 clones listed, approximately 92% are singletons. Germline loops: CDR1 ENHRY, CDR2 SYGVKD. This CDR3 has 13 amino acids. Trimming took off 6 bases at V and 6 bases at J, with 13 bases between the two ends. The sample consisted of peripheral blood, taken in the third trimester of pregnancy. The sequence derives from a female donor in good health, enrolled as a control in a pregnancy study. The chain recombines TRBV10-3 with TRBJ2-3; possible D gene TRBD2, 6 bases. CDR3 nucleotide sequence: TGTGCCATCAGCCCCGGGACTCCCGATACGCAGTATTTT. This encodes CAISPGTPDTQYF.